This TCR beta chain was captured by sequencing in a study of beta chain features in type 1 diabetes. Across the study: The number of sorted cells examined across all samples was around 99 million. Study-level findings and limits: The cDNA sequencing approach could over-represent high-TCR-expressing cells.

As concerns this clone: Its antigen remains unknown.

Expressed TCRB transcripts were sequenced because the isolated RNA had all been reverse transcribed beforehand. TCRdb keeps only in-frame clones here, not all; method: immunoSEQ multiplex PCR. Among about 900,000 clones listed, around a sixth were seen once. From germline, CDR1 is MDHEN and CDR2 SYDVKM. This CDR3 comprises 15 residues. Trimming stripped 3 bases from V and 0 bases from J, with 12 bases between. The chain joins TRBV28 to TRBJ2-7; D may be TRBD2 (5 bases). Material: naive CD4+ T cells from blood. This clonotype originated in a woman between 18 and 29 years old in good health. CDR3 sequence reads: CASSFQRYPSYEQYF. For the CDR3, the DNA is TGTGCCAGCAGTTTTCAGCGGTACCCCTCCTACGAGCAGTACTTC. The variable domain in full, completed from reference TRBV28 and TRBJ2-7, reads DVKVTQSSRYLVKRTGEKVFLECVQDMDHENMFWYRQDPGLGLRLIYFSYDVKMKEKGDIPEGYSVSREKKERFSLILESASTNQTSMYLCASSFQRYPSYEQYFGPGTRLTVT.